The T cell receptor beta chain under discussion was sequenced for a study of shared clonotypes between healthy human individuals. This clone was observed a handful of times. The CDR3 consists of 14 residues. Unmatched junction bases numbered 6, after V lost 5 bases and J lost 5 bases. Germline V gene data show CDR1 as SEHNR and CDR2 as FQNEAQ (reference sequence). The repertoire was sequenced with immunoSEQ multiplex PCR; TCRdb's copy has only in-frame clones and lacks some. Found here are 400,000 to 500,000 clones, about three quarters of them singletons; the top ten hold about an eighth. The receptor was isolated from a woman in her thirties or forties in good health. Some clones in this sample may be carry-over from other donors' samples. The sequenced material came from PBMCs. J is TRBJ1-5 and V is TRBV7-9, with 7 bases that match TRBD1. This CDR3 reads CASSHTGVDQPQHF. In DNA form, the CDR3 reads TGTGCCAGCAGCCATACAGGGGTGGATCAGCCCCAGCATTTT.